One sample yielded the 27 T cell receptor beta chains listed below, sequenced in a study of T cells in Graves' hyperthyroidism and ophthalmopathy. RNA transcripts served as the template for amplifying TCR beta CDR3 regions. HTBI primers drove first-round RT-PCR of the TCR CDR3. TCRdb itself ran the multiplex PCR reads through MiXCR, one entry per CDR3 protein. The data show 550,000 to 850,000 distinct CDR3 sequences, roughly a sixth seen once. Sequencing was done on a sample of blood. All receptors derive from a woman in her forties or fifties with Graves' hyperthyroidism that later progressed to Graves' ophthalmopathy.

This sequence joins TRBV3-1 and TRBJ2-1, with TRBD2 matching 8 bases. V dropped 2 bases and J dropped 9; count of bases not matched to a gene: 9. The germline V gene encodes CDR1 LGHDT and CDR2 YNNKEL (reference sequence). The CDR3 is 15 amino acids. The CDR3 region has the DNA TGTGCCAGCAGCCAAATGCTAGCGGGCAGAGGTGAGCAGTTCTTC. Translation gives CASSQMLAGRGEQFF.

The table lists this clonotype with many counts. The gene calls are TRBV20-1 and TRBJ2-7; 7 nucleotides line up with TRBD2. The trim removed 0 bases at V and 1 base at J, leaving 6 bases unmatched. This CDR3 comprises 15 residues. CDR1 is DFQATT and CDR2 is SNEGSKA in the germline V gene (reference sequence). The CDR3 region is CSARDVAGDSYEQYF. For the CDR3, the DNA is TGCAGTGCTAGAGATGTGGCGGGGGATTCCTACGAGCAGTACTTC.

This chain joins TRBV5-1 and TRBJ2-2; 9 bases are shared with TRBD1. The V and J ends lost 7 bases and 6 bases, in that order; junction bases with no gene match: 10. This CDR3 has 15 amino acids. Germline V gene lookup returns CDR1 SGHRS and CDR2 YFSETQ. CDR3 bases: TGCGCCAGCTCACACACAGGGGGCGAAGCCGGGGAGCTGTTTTTT. It translates to CASSHTGGEAGELFF.

In this sample, this clonotype turned up many times. The CDR3 nucleotides read TGCGCCAGCAGCTTGGCCTCGGACAGCACCTATGGCTACACCTTC. This translates into CASSLASDSTYGYTF. This chain joins TRBV5-1 and TRBJ1-2; D may be TRBD1 (6 bases). The V gene's germline CDR1 is SGHRS and CDR2 YFSETQ. Trimming stripped 0 bases from V and 4 bases from J, with 13 bases between. This CDR3 has 15 amino acids.

This clonotype was found a few times. V and J are TRBV10-3 and TRBJ1-1; no clear D. Trimming removed 0 bases at V and 1 base at J, with 9 bases between. Per germline, CDR1 ENHRY and CDR2 SYGVKD. The CDR3 runs to 15 residues. CDR3: CAISESRLGNTEAFF. In DNA, the CDR3 is TGTGCCATCAGTGAGTCCCGACTGGGGAACACTGAAGCTTTCTTT.

This clonotype was detected many times. The V and J genes are TRBV6-1 and TRBJ1-3, with D perhaps TRBD1 (6 bases). The CDR3 has 16 amino acids. Germline V gene sequence: CDR1 MNHNS, CDR2 SASEGT. Trimming stripped 3 bases from V and 2 bases from J, with 14 bases between. The CDR3 sequence is CASSEVGHQAGNTIYF. The CDR3 nucleotides read TGTGCCAGCAGTGAGGTGGGACATCAAGCTGGAAACACCATATATTTT.

The chain recombines TRBV6-6 with TRBJ1-1; maybe TRBD1 (6 bases). The CDR3 is 16 amino acids. CDR1 and CDR2 from the germline V gene are MNHNY and SVGAGI (reference sequence). V lost 2 bases, J lost 3 bases, and 16 bases lay in between. Here the CDR3 reads CASSYAWTAGYTEAFF. CDR3 coding DNA: TGTGCCAGCAGTTACGCTTGGACAGCCGGATACACTGAAGCTTTCTTT.

This chain links TRBV5-8 with TRBJ2-5; 7 positions match TRBD1. The CDR3 is 15 amino acids. Germline-derived CDR1 and CDR2 are SGHTS and YDEGEE. Losses at the gene ends were 0 bases for V and 4 bases for J; bases not matched to a gene: 6. For the CDR3, the DNA is TGTGCCAGCAGCTTGGGGGACAGAATGGTAGAGACCCAGTACTTC. It yields the protein CASSLGDRMVETQYF. The entire variable domain, with the rest obtained from reference TRBV5-8 and TRBJ2-5, is as follows: EAGVTQSPTHLIKTRGQQATLRCSPISGHTSVYWYQQALGLGLQFLLWYDEGEERNRGNFPPRFSGRQFPNYSSELNVNALELEDSALYLCASSLGDRMVETQYFGPGTRLLVL.

Remarks on this clonotype: No conserved phenylalanine or tryptophan ends this CDR3, so it is likely a read error. The chain joins TRBV12-3 or TRBV12-4 to TRBJ2-7; D remains unclear. The CDR3 loop spans 12 amino acids. V lost 5 bases and J 3 bases, leaving 8 bases between the germline ends. This CDR3 reads CASSNIHYEQYL. The CDR3 coding sequence is TGTGCCAGCAGTAACATCCACTACGAGCAGTACCTC.

This chain uses TRBV11-2 with TRBJ2-3; D is unresolved. There are 17 residues in the CDR3. Trimming pared 5 bases from V and 0 bases from J, leaving 18 bases between. Germline V gene lookup returns CDR1 SGHAT and CDR2 FQNNGV. The CDR3 spells CASSPTRSRASTDTQYF. CDR3 coding DNA: TGTGCCAGCAGCCCCACACGATCTCGGGCTAGCACAGATACGCAGTATTTT.

The chain recombines TRBV6-1 with TRBJ2-7; 9 bases are shared with TRBD1. The CDR3 covers 13 residues. The V segment lost 5 bases and the J segment 7 bases; nucleotides outside the gene matches: 6. Germline CDR1 MNHNS, CDR2 SASEGT. The CDR3 coding sequence is TGTGCCAGCAGTCGACAGGGGGTCGGGGAGCAGTACTTC. Protein: CASSRQGVGEQYF.

V is TRBV14 and J is TRBJ2-5; 7 bases align to TRBD1. The CDR3 length is 16 residues. V lost 2 bases to trimming and J lost 4 bases; unmatched junction nucleotides: 10. Germline assignment: CDR1 SGHDN and CDR2 FVKESK. The CDR3 loop reads CASSQNTTGRRETQYF. The CDR3 bases are TGTGCCAGCAGCCAAAATACGACAGGGCGGAGAGAGACCCAGTACTTC.

This clonotype was counted at least ten times. The rearrangement links TRBV12-3 or TRBV12-4 to TRBJ2-1, with TRBD1 matching 7 bases. This CDR3 spans 15 amino acids. J lost 3 bases, V lost 3 bases, and 5 bases had no gene match. The CDR3 here is CASSFRGSVYNEQFF. CDR3 DNA sequence: TGTGCCAGCAGTTTCAGGGGGTCTGTCTACAATGAGCAGTTCTTC.

This clonotype was observed a handful of times. The CDR3 loop reads CASRHIAGGPGTGELFF. For the CDR3, the DNA is TGCGCCAGCAGACATATAGCGGGGGGGCCCGGCACCGGGGAGCTGTTTTTT. The rearrangement joins TRBV5-1 to TRBJ2-2, with 11 bases that match TRBD2. Germline V gene data show CDR1 as SGHRS and CDR2 as YFSETQ. The CDR3 contains 17 residues. V was clipped by 5 bases and J by 4 bases; unmatched bases: 10.

This clonotype was observed a few times. This sequence joins TRBV5-1 and TRBJ2-3; 8 nucleotides align to TRBD2. Germline assignment: CDR1 SGHRS and CDR2 YFSETQ. The CDR3 is 14 residues long. Trimming took 2 bases from V and 5 from J; bases not matched to a gene: 4. The CDR3 DNA reads as TGCGCCAGCAGCTTAGGGACTAGAGGAGATACGCAGTATTTT. This codes for CASSLGTRGDTQYF.

The chain links TRBV19 to TRBJ2-3; D might be TRBD2 (5 bases). Trimming left V 5 bases short and J 4 bases short, with 10 bases between. The CDR3 covers 13 residues. In germline, CDR1 is LNHDA, CDR2 SQIVND (reference sequence). Here the CDR3 reads CASSGWESDTQYF. DNA for the CDR3: TGTGCCAGTAGTGGGTGGGAGTCAGATACGCAGTATTTT.

As for this clonotype: A read error may be the cause here, since a much bigger clone is one base away. V and J are TRBV3-1 and TRBJ2-3; TRBD2 is a possible D gene (5 bases). This CDR3 contains 16 residues. CDR1 and CDR2 (germline): LGHDT, YNNKEL (reference sequence). Trimming cost V 1 base and J 0 bases, with 11 bases left between them. The CDR3 here is CASSQGPPGSTDTQYF. The CDR3 nucleotides read TGTGCCAGCAGCCAAGGTCCCCCGGGGAGCACAGATACGCAGTATTTT.

This clonotype was seen repeatedly, ten times or more. The chain carries TRBV18 and TRBJ1-5; D perhaps matches TRBD1 (5 bases). The V gene's germline CDR1 is KGHSH and CDR2 LQKENI. The CDR3 is 15 residues long. Trimming stripped 3 bases from V and 0 bases from J, with 9 bases between. CDR3: CASSPGGYSNQPQHF. CDR3 DNA: TGTGCCAGCTCACCGGGGGGTTATAGCAATCAGCCCCAGCATTTT. The full variable domain, rest sourced from reference TRBV18 and TRBJ1-5, is NAGVMQNPRHLVRRRGQEARLRCSPMKGHSHVYWYRQLPEEGLKFMVYLQKENIIDESGMPKERFSAEFPKEGPSILRIQQVVRGDSAAYFCASSPGGYSNQPQHFGDGTRLSIL.

This clonotype has more than one count but fewer than ten. This chain uses TRBV7-9 with TRBJ1-2, with D unclear. In germline, CDR1 is SEHNR, CDR2 FQNEAQ (reference sequence). This CDR3 has 14 amino acids. V lost 5 bases and J 0 bases, leaving 10 bases between the germline ends. CDR3 in DNA: TGTGCCAGCAGCGGAACCCAAACTAACTATGGCTACACCTTC. This gives the protein CASSGTQTNYGYTF. The variable domain in full, with the rest retrieved from reference TRBV7-9 and TRBJ1-2, is DTGVSQNPRHKITKRGQNVTFRCDPISEHNRLYWYRQTLGQGPEFLTYFQNEAQLEKSRLLSDRFSAERPKGSFSTLEIQRTEQGDSAMYLCASSGTQTNYGYTFGSGTRLTVV.

CDR3 sequence: CASSSDATRYEQYF. The CDR3 bases are TGTGCCAGCAGCTCGGACGCGACCCGATACGAGCAGTACTTC. J is TRBJ2-7 and V is TRBV7-2; D ambiguous. There are 14 residues in the CDR3. Trimming took 4 bases from V and 4 from J, leaving 14 bases between them. Germline values: CDR1 SGHTA, CDR2 FQGNSA.

This clonotype was seen a few times. The rearrangement joins TRBV20-1 to TRBJ1-5; 7 bases are shared with TRBD1. Trimming at V came to 2 bases and at J to 0 bases, leaving 4 bases not matched to a gene. This CDR3 is built from 15 residues. CDR1 and CDR2 from the germline V gene are DFQATT and SNEGSKA (reference sequence). Here the CDR3 DNA reads TGCAGTGCTAGAACGGGACAGCCTAGCAATCAGCCCCAGCATTTT. It codes for CSARTGQPSNQPQHF.

This clonotype was detected many times. This chain connects TRBV7-9 to TRBJ2-3, with TRBD2 matching over 9 bases. Germline V lookup: CDR1 SEHNR, CDR2 FQNEAQ (reference sequence). V was pared by 8 bases and J by 2 bases, with 8 bases of the junction left unmatched. CDR3 size: 15 residues. CDR3 bases: TGTGCCAGCGGAGGACTAGCGTACAACACAGATACGCAGTATTTT. Translated, it gives CASGGLAYNTDTQYF.

The chain joins TRBV6-1 to TRBJ2-5; 7 nucleotides agree with TRBD2. Germline V gene sequence: CDR1 MNHNS, CDR2 SASEGT. The CDR3 spans 17 residues. J was trimmed by 3 bases and V by 6 bases; bases with no gene match: 16. CDR3 sequence: CASRDFEGGTRKETQYF. The CDR3 DNA is TGTGCCAGCAGAGACTTCGAGGGAGGGACGAGGAAAGAGACCCAGTACTTC.

In regard to this clonotype: A single base separates this from a much larger clone, so it may be a read error. The CDR3 ends on some other residue instead of the conserved phenylalanine or tryptophan, so this is likely a read error. J is TRBJ2-5 and V is TRBV18, with 12 positions matching TRBD2. The CDR3 is 17 residues long. Looked up from germline, CDR1 is KGHSH and CDR2 is LQKENI. V was pared by 3 bases and J by 1 base, with 6 bases of the junction left unmatched. The CDR3 DNA sequence: TGTGCCAGCTCACCCCGACTAGCGGGGGCAAGCCAAGAGACCCAGTACCTC. Translating it yields CASSPRLAGASQETQYL.

This clonotype was seen a few times. The V and J genes are TRBV7-9 and TRBJ2-7; 11 bases line up with TRBD1. CDR1 is SEHNR and CDR2 is FQNEAQ in the germline V gene (reference sequence). CDR3 size: 16 residues. J lost 6 bases, V lost 4 bases, and 11 bases had no gene match. As DNA, the CDR3 is TGTGCCAGCAGCTCACCGTGGGGACAGGGGGGGCTCGAGCAGTACTTC. This gives the protein CASSSPWGQGGLEQYF.

This clonotype was observed a handful of times. The chain is built from TRBV7-9 and TRBJ1-5; 7 nucleotides agree with TRBD1. This CDR3 is 14 amino acids long. CDR1 and CDR2 (germline): SEHNR, FQNEAQ (reference sequence). V gave up 4 bases and J gave up 8 bases; unmatched junction bases: 8. DNA of the CDR3: TGTGCCAGCAGCTCGAACCTACAGGGGAAGCCCCAGCATTTT. It codes for CASSSNLQGKPQHF.

This clonotype was seen ten or more times. This chain connects TRBV5-1 to TRBJ2-7, with unresolved D. Trimming took off 0 bases at V and 7 bases at J, with 17 bases between the two ends. This CDR3 region has 15 residues. Germline V CDR1 and CDR2: SGHRS, YFSETQ. CDR3 DNA sequence: TGCGCCAGCAGCTTGGCTAGGGCGGCCGTATTTGAGCAGTACTTC. Translating it yields CASSLARAAVFEQYF.